This TCR beta chain was profiled in a study of shared clonotypes between healthy human individuals. This clone appeared once. No antigen is known for it. The CDR3 is 17 residues long. Trimming shortened V by 2 bases and J by 2 bases, and 15 bases separated the two germline ends. Germline CDR1 reads KGHSH; CDR2 reads LQKENI. Study-level points and caveats: Researchers sampled only blood; tissue repertoires likely differ. An anticipated effect of sequencing depth on clonotype sharing among donors was recognized.

Clones were sequenced by immunoSEQ multiplex PCR, and TCRdb holds only the in-frame ones, with some missing. This table holds about a million clones, around 74% found once. There were no recent acute infections or vaccinations among the donors, who were healthy HIV-negative adults. This TCR came from a man aged 18 to 29 in good health. The sequencing input was memory CD4+ T cells sorted from blood. The subset here: CD45RA-negative fraction. The chain carries TRBV18 and TRBJ1-4, with D possibly TRBD1 on 6 matching bases. Written as DNA, the CDR3 is TGTGCCAGCTCACCATCCGCCAGGGACACGACTAATGAAAAACTGTTTTTT. Amino acid sequence: CASSPSARDTTNEKLFF.